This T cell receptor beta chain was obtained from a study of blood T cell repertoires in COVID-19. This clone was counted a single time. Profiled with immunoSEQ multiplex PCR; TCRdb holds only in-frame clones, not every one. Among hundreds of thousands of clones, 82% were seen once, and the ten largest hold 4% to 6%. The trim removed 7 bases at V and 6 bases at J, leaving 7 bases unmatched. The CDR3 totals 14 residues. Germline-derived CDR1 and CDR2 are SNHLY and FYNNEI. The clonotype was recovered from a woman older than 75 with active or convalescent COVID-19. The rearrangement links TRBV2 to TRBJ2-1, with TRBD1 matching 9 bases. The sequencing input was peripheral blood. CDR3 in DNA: TGTGCCAGCAACCGGGACAGGGTGTTCAATGAGCAGTTCTTC. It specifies CASNRDRVFNEQFF.